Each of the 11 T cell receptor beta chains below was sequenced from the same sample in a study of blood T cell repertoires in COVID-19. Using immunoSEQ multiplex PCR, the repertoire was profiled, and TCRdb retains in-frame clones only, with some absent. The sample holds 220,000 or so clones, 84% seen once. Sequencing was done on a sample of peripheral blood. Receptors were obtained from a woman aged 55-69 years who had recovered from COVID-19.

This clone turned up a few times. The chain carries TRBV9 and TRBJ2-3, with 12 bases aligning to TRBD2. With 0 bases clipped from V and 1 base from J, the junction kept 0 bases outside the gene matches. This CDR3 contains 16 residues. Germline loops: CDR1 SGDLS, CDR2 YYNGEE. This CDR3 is CASSVGLAGGTDTQYF. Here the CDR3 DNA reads TGTGCCAGCAGCGTAGGACTAGCGGGGGGCACAGATACGCAGTATTTT.

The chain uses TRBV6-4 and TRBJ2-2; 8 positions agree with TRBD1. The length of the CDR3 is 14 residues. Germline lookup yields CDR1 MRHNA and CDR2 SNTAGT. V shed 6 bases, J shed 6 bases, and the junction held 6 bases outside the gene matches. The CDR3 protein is CASRQGVRSGELFF. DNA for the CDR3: TGTGCCAGCAGACAGGGGGTTCGATCCGGGGAGCTGTTTTTT.

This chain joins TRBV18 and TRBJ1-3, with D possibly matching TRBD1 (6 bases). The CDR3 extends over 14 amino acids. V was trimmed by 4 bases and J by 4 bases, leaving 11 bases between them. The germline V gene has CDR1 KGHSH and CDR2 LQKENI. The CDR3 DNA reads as TGTGCCAGCTCACGAGACAGGAACGGAAACACCATATATTTT. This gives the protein CASSRDRNGNTIYF.

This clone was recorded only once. Here the CDR3 reads CSVMTADEQYF. CDR3 DNA: TGCAGCGTCATGACGGCGGACGAGCAGTACTTC. The chain recombines TRBV29-1 with TRBJ2-7, with no clear D. Looked up from germline, CDR1 is SQVTM and CDR2 is ANQGSEA. Trimming took 6 bases from V and 5 from J, leaving 11 bases between them. CDR3 length: 11 residues.

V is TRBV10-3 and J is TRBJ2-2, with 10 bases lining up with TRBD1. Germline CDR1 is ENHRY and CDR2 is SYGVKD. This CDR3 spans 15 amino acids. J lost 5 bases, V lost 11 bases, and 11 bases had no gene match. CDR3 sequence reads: CASRGGQGLTGELFF. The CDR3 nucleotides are TGTGCCTCGAGGGGGGGACAGGGGTTAACCGGGGAGCTGTTTTTT.

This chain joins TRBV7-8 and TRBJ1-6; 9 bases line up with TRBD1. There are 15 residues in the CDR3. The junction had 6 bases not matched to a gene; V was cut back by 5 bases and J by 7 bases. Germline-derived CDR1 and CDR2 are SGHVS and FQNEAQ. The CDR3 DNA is TGTGCCAGCAGCACCCGGACAGGGGTCAATTCACCCCTCCACTTT. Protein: CASSTRTGVNSPLHF.

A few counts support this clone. The CDR3 loop is CASTWGDQGTEAFF. The CDR3 DNA reads as TGTGCCAGCACTTGGGGGGATCAAGGCACTGAAGCTTTCTTT. This rearrangement joins TRBV6-5 to TRBJ1-1, with a possible D match to TRBD1 (5 bases). Germline-derived CDR1 and CDR2 are MNHEY and SVGAGI. CDR3 length equals 14 residues. V lost 7 bases and J lost 4, with 16 bases in between.

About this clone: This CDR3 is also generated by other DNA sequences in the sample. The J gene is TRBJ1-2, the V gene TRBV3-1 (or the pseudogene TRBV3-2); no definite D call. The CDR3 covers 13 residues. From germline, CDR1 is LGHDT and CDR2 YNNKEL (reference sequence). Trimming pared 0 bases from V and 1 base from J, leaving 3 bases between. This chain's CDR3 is CASSQDLNYGYTF. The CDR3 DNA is TGTGCCAGCAGCCAAGACCTTAACTATGGCTACACCTTC.

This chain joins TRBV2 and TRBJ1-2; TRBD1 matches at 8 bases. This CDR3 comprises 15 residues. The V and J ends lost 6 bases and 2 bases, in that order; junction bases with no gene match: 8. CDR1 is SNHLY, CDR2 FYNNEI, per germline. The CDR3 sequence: CASRRTGWGNYGYTF. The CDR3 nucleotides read TGTGCCAGCAGGAGGACAGGGTGGGGAAACTATGGCTACACCTTC.

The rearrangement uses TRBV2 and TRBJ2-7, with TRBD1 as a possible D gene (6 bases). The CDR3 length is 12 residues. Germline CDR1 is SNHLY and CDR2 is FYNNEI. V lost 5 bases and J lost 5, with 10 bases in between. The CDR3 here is CASSYRVHEQYF. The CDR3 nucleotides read TGTGCCAGCAGTTACAGGGTCCACGAGCAGTACTTC.

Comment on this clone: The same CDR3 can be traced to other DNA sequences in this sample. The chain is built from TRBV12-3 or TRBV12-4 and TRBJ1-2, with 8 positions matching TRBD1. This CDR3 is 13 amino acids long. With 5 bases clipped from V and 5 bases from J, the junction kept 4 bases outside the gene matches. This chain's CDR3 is CASSTGGLYGYTF. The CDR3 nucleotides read TGTGCCAGCAGTACAGGGGGGTTGTATGGCTACACCTTC.